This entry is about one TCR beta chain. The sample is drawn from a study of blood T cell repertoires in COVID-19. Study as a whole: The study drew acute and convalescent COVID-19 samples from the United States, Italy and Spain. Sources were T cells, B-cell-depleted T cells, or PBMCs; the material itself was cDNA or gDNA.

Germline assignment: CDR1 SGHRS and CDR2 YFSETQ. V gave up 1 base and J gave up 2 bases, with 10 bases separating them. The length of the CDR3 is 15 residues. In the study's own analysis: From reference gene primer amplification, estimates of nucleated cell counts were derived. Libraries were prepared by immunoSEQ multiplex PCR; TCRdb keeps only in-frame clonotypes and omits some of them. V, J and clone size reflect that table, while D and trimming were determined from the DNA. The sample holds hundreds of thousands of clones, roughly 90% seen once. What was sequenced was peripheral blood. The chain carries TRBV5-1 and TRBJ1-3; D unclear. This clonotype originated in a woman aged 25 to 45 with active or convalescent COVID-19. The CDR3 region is CASSLSWEAGNTIYF. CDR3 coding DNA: TGCGCCAGCAGCTTGTCGTGGGAGGCTGGAAACACCATATATTTT.